This T cell receptor beta chain appears in the sequencing data of a study of T-cell reconstitution after alpha-beta-depleted transplantation in children. This clonotype was seen many times. The TCRbeta library incorporated unique molecular identifiers. TCRdb passed the PCR reads through MiXCR, listing each CDR3 protein once. Found here are 230,000 or so distinct CDR3 sequences, about 9.6% of them singletons; the top ten hold approximately 5%. The sample here was PBMCs from the stem cell graft donor, taken from the stem cell graft. The sequence was obtained from a human donor who donated a stem cell graft to a child with SCID.

CDR3 sequence: CASSSTGGGGQPQHF. DNA of the CDR3: TGTGCCAGCTCATCTACAGGGGGGGGCGGTCAGCCCCAGCATTTT. This rearrangement joins TRBV18 to TRBJ1-5; 8 bases are shared with TRBD1. Germline CDR1 KGHSH, CDR2 LQKENI. Trimming at V came to 5 bases and at J to 6 bases, leaving 9 bases not matched to a gene. The CDR3 has 15 amino acids.